The 25 T cell receptor beta chains reported below all come from one sample, sequenced in a study of regulatory T cells in long-lasting Graves disease. Time point specified: persistent/refractory GD, antithyroid drugs over 5 years with positive TRAb. RNA extracted from PBMCs served as the sequencing template. Assembly of TCR beta libraries relied on iRepertoire HTBI primers together with Arm-PCR of CDR3 regions. TCRdb re-called the multiplex PCR reads through MiXCR, storing one row per CDR3 protein. In the table there are about 660,000 distinct CDR3 sequences, about 32% of which are singletons. The sample was peripheral blood mononuclear cells (PBMCs), taken when the disease was refractory, from a patient treated with antithyroid drugs. These receptors were obtained from a female donor with Graves disease.

V gene TRBV3-1 combines with J gene TRBJ2-7; TRBD1 matches 9 bases. The CDR3 extends over 14 amino acids. The germline CDR1 and CDR2 sequences are LGHDT and YNNKEL (reference sequence). The V gene end was trimmed by 4 bases and the J gene end by 6 bases; junction bases not matched to a gene: 7. The CDR3 nucleotides read TGTGCCAGCAGCCCCGTGGACAGGGGTAGCGAGCAGTACTTC. This codes for CASSPVDRGSEQYF.

The chain uses TRBV7-3 and TRBJ1-1; D unresolved. The germline V gene encodes CDR1 SGHTA and CDR2 FQGTGA. V was pared by 2 bases and J by 1 base, with 17 bases between. The CDR3 contains 17 residues. CDR3 sequence reads: CASSLLGIGHSNTEAFF. The CDR3 coding sequence is TGTGCCAGCAGCTTATTGGGTATAGGGCACTCGAACACTGAAGCTTTCTTT.

Concerning this clonotype itself: A much larger clone is a single base away; this may be a read error. The genes are TRBV28 and TRBJ1-5; no reliable D call. This CDR3 has 11 residues. Trimming left V 4 bases short and J 7 bases short, with 5 bases between. CDR1 MDHEN and CDR2 SYDVKM come from the germline V gene. The CDR3 region has the DNA TGTGCCAGCAGTTACGCGCAGCCCCAGCATTTT. This encodes CASSYAQPQHF.

CDR3 loop: CASSPLDSDRDFGEQYF. CDR3 bases: TGTGCCAGCAGTCCATTGGATAGCGACAGGGATTTCGGCGAGCAGTACTTC. The J gene is TRBJ2-7, the V gene TRBV27; 7 positions agree with TRBD1. There are 17 residues in the CDR3. Germline V CDR1 and CDR2: MNHEY, SMNVEV (reference sequence). J lost 6 bases, V lost 5 bases, and 19 bases had no gene match.

The V and J genes are TRBV12-3 or TRBV12-4 and TRBJ1-2; D is perhaps TRBD1 (5 bases). V dropped 2 bases and J dropped 2 bases, with 9 bases sitting between them. The CDR3 is 14 residues long. DNA of the CDR3: TGTGCCAGCAGTTTACCCGACAGAAACTATGGCTACACCTTC. Protein: CASSLPDRNYGYTF.

This clonotype has only a few counts. The CDR3 loop reads CASRIGSAGTEAFF. The CDR3 DNA follows: TGTGCCAGCAGAATCGGGAGCGCGGGCACTGAAGCTTTCTTT. The chain recombines TRBV28 with TRBJ1-1; unclear D gene. Trimming cost V 6 bases and J 4 bases, with 15 bases left between them. The CDR3 loop spans 14 amino acids. Germline CDR1 and CDR2: MDHEN and SYDVKM.

This chain connects TRBV5-1 to TRBJ1-4, with TRBD1 as a possible D gene (6 bases). Germline V gene lookup returns CDR1 SGHRS and CDR2 YFSETQ. This CDR3 has 14 residues. V was pared by 3 bases and J by 8 bases, with 14 bases between. CDR3 bases: TGCGCCAGCAGCTACCTGGGGGCTGAAGAAAAACTGTTTTTT. The encoded protein is CASSYLGAEEKLFF. The whole variable domain, filled in from reference TRBV5-1 and TRBJ1-4, reads KAGVTQTPRYLIKTRGQQVTLSCSPISGHRSVSWYQQTPGQGLQFLFEYFSETQRNKGNFPGRFSGRQFSNSRSEMNVSTLELGDSALYLCASSYLGAEEKLFFGSGTQLSVL.

This clonotype was seen many times. V gene TRBV27 combines with J gene TRBJ1-2, with unresolved D. The CDR3 extends over 14 amino acids. V was clipped by 5 bases and J by 0 bases, with 10 bases between them. Germline lookup yields CDR1 MNHEY and CDR2 SMNVEV (reference sequence). The CDR3 region has the DNA TGTGCCAGCAGTGAACTTGGGTCTAACTATGGCTACACCTTC. Its translation is CASSELGSNYGYTF.

This clonotype was recorded a few times. The chain has TRBV20-1 and TRBJ1-5; D call uncertain. Germline CDR1 DFQATT, CDR2 SNEGSKA (reference sequence). The CDR3 has 15 residues. V shed 0 bases and J shed 2 bases, with 11 bases lying between them. This CDR3 is CSARDALGGNQPQHF. For the CDR3, the DNA is TGCAGTGCTAGAGATGCCCTTGGTGGCAATCAGCCCCAGCATTTT.

This chain connects TRBV5-4 to TRBJ1-1, with 7 bases that match TRBD1. Germline-derived CDR1 and CDR2 are SGHNT and YYREEE (reference sequence). The J segment lost 3 bases and the V segment lost 4 bases, leaving 12 bases of the junction unmatched. The CDR3 has 16 residues. The CDR3 DNA sequence: TGTGCCAGCAGCATTCCGGGACAGAGGCTATACACTGAAGCTTTCTTT. Translated: CASSIPGQRLYTEAFF.

This clonotype was detected only a few times. The chain has TRBV5-1 and TRBJ1-1; TRBD1 aligns across 10 bases. Germline-derived CDR1 and CDR2 are SGHRS and YFSETQ. The CDR3 is 14 residues long. Germline trimming cut 4 bases from V and 4 bases from J; bases unmatched to any gene: 4. The CDR3 loop reads CASSGRTGGTEAFF. In DNA, the CDR3 is TGCGCCAGCAGCGGACGGACAGGGGGCACTGAAGCTTTCTTT.

In this sample, this clonotype turned up many times. The V gene is TRBV12-3 or TRBV12-4, the J gene TRBJ1-1, with D possibly TRBD1 on 6 matching bases. The V end lost 6 bases, the J end lost 7 bases, and 18 bases lay between the germline ends. This CDR3 contains 14 residues. The chain's CDR3 is CASRADSDSIEAFF. CDR3 coding DNA: TGTGCCAGCAGGGCCGATTCGGACAGTATTGAAGCTTTCTTT.

V gene TRBV10-1 combines with J gene TRBJ2-1; D is unresolved. Germline CDR1 is WNHNN and CDR2 is SYGVQD (reference sequence). The CDR3 totals 11 residues. Trimming removed 3 bases at V and 7 bases at J, with 4 bases between. The CDR3 nucleotides read TGCGCCAGCAGTGATGGGAATGAGCAGTTCTTC. Translation gives CASSDGNEQFF.

This clonotype was detected only once. The CDR3 DNA reads TGCAGTGCTAGAGGCGGGAGGGGGTACGAGCAGTACTTC. Its translation: CSARGGRGYEQYF. J is TRBJ2-7 and V is TRBV20-1; 9 nucleotides align to TRBD2. V was pared by 1 base and J by 4 bases, with 2 bases of the junction left unmatched. The CDR3 contains 13 residues. Germline lookup yields CDR1 DFQATT and CDR2 SNEGSKA (reference sequence).

This clonotype was seen many times. This chain joins TRBV2 and TRBJ1-5; TRBD1 matches 7 bases. V lost 3 bases, J lost 1 base, and 9 bases stayed unmatched. This CDR3 is 17 amino acids long. Germline V lookup: CDR1 SNHLY, CDR2 FYNNEI. CDR3 in DNA: TGTGCCAGCAGTGAGAGGGCAGGGGGACGCAGCAATCAGCCCCAGCATTTT. It specifies CASSERAGGRSNQPQHF. Full variable domain (outside the CDR3, taken from reference TRBV2 and TRBJ1-5): EPEVTQTPSHQVTQMGQEVILRCVPISNHLYFYWYRQILGQKVEFLVSFYNNEISEKSEIFDDQFSVERPDGSNFTLKIRSTKLEDSAMYFCASSERAGGRSNQPQHFGDGTRLSIL.

The V call is TRBV19, the J call TRBJ1-5; D gene unclear. Germline V lookup: CDR1 LNHDA, CDR2 SQIVND (reference sequence). The CDR3 totals 15 residues. V was cut by 2 bases and J by 1 base, with 9 bases left in between. The CDR3 nucleotides are TGTGCCAGTAGTATACAGACAACGAGCAATCAGCCCCAGCATTTT. It specifies CASSIQTTSNQPQHF.

A word on this clonotype: This likely stems from a read error, as it lies one base from a far larger clone. This rearrangement joins TRBV27 to TRBJ2-7, with D unresolved. CDR1 is MNHEY, CDR2 SMNVEV, per germline (reference sequence). The CDR3 has 13 residues. The CDR3 nucleotides read TGTGCCAGCAGTCGAATTGCCCCTTACGGGCAGTACTTC. It is translated as CASSRIAPYGQYF.

This clonotype was found a few times. The V and J genes are TRBV7-2 and TRBJ2-5, with D tentatively TRBD2 (6 bases). Germline CDR1 SGHTA, CDR2 FQGNSA. CDR3 length: 16 amino acids. V lost 4 bases and J lost 5, with 20 bases in between. In DNA form, the CDR3 reads TGTGCCAGCAGCTCAGTAGGGCCACGAGGAGGGGAGACCCAGTACTTC. Protein: CASSSVGPRGGETQYF.

Notes on this clonotype: Because the CDR3's place on the DNA is in doubt, the DNA is left out and the CDR3 is given as listed by TCRdb. The chain uses TRBV20-1 and TRBJ2-7; TRBD1 reflects the table's D call only, with no check against the DNA. Germline CDR1 and CDR2: DFQATT and SNEGSKA (reference sequence). A total of 14 residues make up the CDR3, ends included. CDR3 amino acids: CSSSGDRGHHEQYF.

The rearrangement links TRBV6-5 to TRBJ2-7; D may be TRBD1 (5 bases). This CDR3 is 14 amino acids long. V shed 4 bases and J shed 2 bases, with 12 bases lying between them. Germline V gives CDR1 MNHEY, CDR2 SVGAGI. This CDR3 reads CASSLRGIAYEQYF. The DNA of the CDR3 is TGTGCCAGCAGTTTAAGGGGCATTGCCTACGAGCAGTACTTC.

In its sample, this clonotype was seen a few times. The J gene is TRBJ2-7, the V gene TRBV10-3; 8 bases fit TRBD2. J gave up 6 bases and V 10 bases, and 17 bases lay outside the gene matches. The germline V gene has CDR1 ENHRY and CDR2 SYGVKD. This CDR3 comprises 15 residues. The CDR3 reads CASRPLSGSPFEQYF. CDR3 bases: TGTGCCAGCAGACCCTTAAGCGGGAGTCCCTTCGAGCAGTACTTC.

The J gene is TRBJ1-2, the V gene TRBV9, with TRBD1 identical over 8 bases. This CDR3 region has 18 residues. CDR1 SGDLS and CDR2 YYNGEE come from the germline V gene. Trimming cost V 3 bases and J 3 bases; bases outside gene matches: 16. CDR3 sequence: CASSAHPGQGAFHYGYTF. The CDR3 nucleotides are TGTGCCAGCAGCGCCCATCCCGGGCAGGGGGCTTTCCACTATGGCTACACCTTC.

The chain joins TRBV5-6 to TRBJ2-2; 12 nucleotides match TRBD2. The CDR3 extends over 16 amino acids. V dropped 0 bases and J dropped 6; count of bases not matched to a gene: 3. Germline assignment: CDR1 SGHDT and CDR2 YYEEEE. The CDR3 region has the DNA TGTGCCAGCAGCTTGGAACTAGCGGGAGGATCCGGGGAGCTGTTTTTT. Translation: CASSLELAGGSGELFF.

The CDR3 coding sequence is TGTGCCAGCAGTGAAGCCCAGGGGCTAGGCACAGATACGCAGTATTTT. Translated: CASSEAQGLGTDTQYF. This chain links TRBV6-2 or TRBV6-3 with TRBJ2-3; TRBD1 is a possible D gene (6 bases). Trimming removed 5 bases from V and 1 base from J, with 16 bases in between. The CDR3 consists of 16 residues. CDR1 is MNHEY and CDR2 is SVGEGT in the germline V gene.

The chain uses TRBV30 and TRBJ1-2; 9 bases are a match to TRBD1. CDR3 length: 17 residues. The germline V gene has CDR1 GTSNPN and CDR2 SVGIG (reference sequence). J was trimmed by 2 bases and V by 2 bases; bases with no gene match: 12. The CDR3 is CAWSPPSTGGLNYGYTF. CDR3 in DNA: TGTGCCTGGAGTCCTCCCTCCACAGGGGGCTTGAACTATGGCTACACCTTC. Variable domain in full (rest from reference TRBV30 and TRBJ1-2): SQTIHQWPATLVQPVGSPLSLECTVEGTSNPNLYWYRQAAGRGLQLLFYSVGIGQISSEVPQNLSASRPQDRQFILSSKKLLLSDSGFYLCAWSPPSTGGLNYGYTFGSGTRLTVV.